The clone carrying this T cell receptor beta chain was seen a few times. Germline V gene data show CDR1 as SGHAT and CDR2 as FQDESV (reference sequence). The length of the CDR3 is 12 residues. Deletions cut 8 bases from V and 1 base from J, with 8 bases between. This specimen belongs to a study of blood T cell repertoires in COVID-19. Study-level background: T cells, B-cell-depleted T cells, or PBMCs supplied cDNA or gDNA.

Authors' methods: For nucleated cells, counts were estimated from reference gene primer amplification. Libraries were prepared by immunoSEQ multiplex PCR; TCRdb keeps only in-frame clonotypes and omits some of them. The V and J calls and the clone size are those of that table, but D and trimming were determined from the DNA. This table holds about 110,000 clones, approximately 82% found once. The J gene is TRBJ1-1, the V gene TRBV11-1; D gene ambiguous. The clonotype originates from a woman at least 80 years old with acute or convalescent COVID-19. The sequencing sample was made of peripheral blood. CDR3 nucleotides: TGTGCCAGCGTACTCCAGAACACTGAAGCTTTCTTT. Residues: CASVLQNTEAFF.